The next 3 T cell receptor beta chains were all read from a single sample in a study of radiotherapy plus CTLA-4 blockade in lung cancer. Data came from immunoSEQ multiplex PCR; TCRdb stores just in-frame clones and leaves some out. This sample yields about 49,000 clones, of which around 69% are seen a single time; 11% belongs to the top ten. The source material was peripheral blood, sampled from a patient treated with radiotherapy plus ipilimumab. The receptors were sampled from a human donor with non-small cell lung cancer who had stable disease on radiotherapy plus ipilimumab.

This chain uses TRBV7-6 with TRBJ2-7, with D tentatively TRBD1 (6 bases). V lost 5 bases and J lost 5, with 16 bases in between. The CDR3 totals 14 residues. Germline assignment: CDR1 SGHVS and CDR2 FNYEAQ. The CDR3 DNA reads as TGTGCCAGCAGCCTTCCTCTACAGGGAAACGAGCAGTACTTC. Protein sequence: CASSLPLQGNEQYF.

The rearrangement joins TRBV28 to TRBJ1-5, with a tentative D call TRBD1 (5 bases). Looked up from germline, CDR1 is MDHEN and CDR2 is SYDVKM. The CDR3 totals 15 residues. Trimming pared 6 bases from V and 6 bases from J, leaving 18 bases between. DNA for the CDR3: TGTGCCAGCAGCCGCGGGGCGGGTCGGGGTCAGCCCCAGCATTTT. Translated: CASSRGAGRGQPQHF.

The CDR3 protein is CASSSRLTGRRVLSNQPQHF. In nucleotides, the CDR3 is TGTGCCAGCAGTTCCCGACTGACAGGGAGGAGGGTGTTAAGCAATCAGCCCCAGCATTTT. The gene calls are TRBV28 and TRBJ1-5; 7 bases fit TRBD1. The J segment lost 1 base and the V segment lost 4 bases, leaving 19 bases of the junction unmatched. The CDR3 has 20 residues. Germline loops: CDR1 MDHEN, CDR2 SYDVKM.